The clone carrying this T cell receptor beta chain was seen just once. These data are taken from a study of blood T cell repertoires in COVID-19. Across the whole study: Nucleic acid was either cDNA or gDNA, and it came from T cells, B-cell-depleted T cells, or PBMCs.

The CDR3 consists of 15 residues. Unmatched junction bases numbered 2, after V lost 3 bases and J lost 0 bases. CDR1 is MDHEN, CDR2 SYDVKM, per germline. Repertoires were generated with immunoSEQ multiplex PCR, while TCRdb's copy carries only in-frame clones and drops some. The top ten clones hold 1% of a sample with about 350,000 clones, roughly 87% of them seen once. The receptor was derived from a woman aged 25-40 years who had recovered from COVID-19. The V call is TRBV28, the J call TRBJ1-2, with 9 nucleotides matching TRBD1. The sequenced material came from PBMCs or T cells enriched from blood (not recorded which). CDR3: CASSFGDRANYGYTF. The CDR3 DNA reads as TGTGCCAGCAGTTTTGGGGACAGGGCTAACTATGGCTACACCTTC.